What follows are 21 T cell receptor beta chains derived from one specimen sequenced in a study of CD8+CD57+ T cells in acquired aplastic anemia. CDR3 and TCR beta VDJ profiling relied on a genomic DNA template. TCRdb reanalysed the reads using MiXCR and keeps one entry per CDR3 protein. The data show 150,000 to 200,000 distinct CDR3 sequences, 47% seen once. Individuals selected for sequencing had exhibited CD8+CD57+ cell expansion on flow cytometry. Sequenced: sorted CD4+, CD8+, or CD8+CD57+ T cells (not recorded which) from PBMCs. These receptors originate from a human donor with aplastic anemia.

This sequence joins TRBV18 and TRBJ1-2; 9 nucleotides align to TRBD1. After removal of 1 base from V and 0 bases from J, the junction contained 9 bases not matched to a gene. Germline-derived CDR1 and CDR2 are KGHSH and LQKENI. The CDR3 is made up of 18 amino acids. The CDR3 region has the DNA TGTGCCAGCTCACCACGACGGACAGGGGACACCGCTAACTATGGCTACACCTTC. It codes for CASSPRRTGDTANYGYTF.

In this sample, this clonotype turned up many times. The chain carries TRBV24-1 and TRBJ2-5; TRBD2 matches 7 bases. The V gene's germline CDR1 is KGHDR and CDR2 SFDVKD. J gave up 4 bases and V 1 base, and 8 bases lay outside the gene matches. This CDR3 region has 16 residues. The CDR3 nucleotides read TGTGCCACCAGTGATTTACGTGGGAGGGCACGAGAGACCCAGTACTTC. It encodes CATSDLRGRARETQYF.

CDR3 region: CASSLGLAGGPKTQYF. CDR3 nucleotides: TGTGCCAGCAGCTTAGGACTAGCGGGAGGGCCAAAGACCCAGTACTTC. J is TRBJ2-5 and V is TRBV2; 15 bases are a match to TRBD2. Per germline, CDR1 SNHLY and CDR2 FYNNEI. The CDR3 loop spans 16 amino acids. The J segment lost 6 bases and the V segment lost 6 bases, leaving 8 bases of the junction unmatched.

With regard to this clonotype: This may come from a read error, since a much larger clone is one base off. This chain uses TRBV3-1 with TRBJ1-2, with 8 bases identical to TRBD1. Looked up from germline, CDR1 is LGHDT and CDR2 is YNNKEL (reference sequence). The CDR3 totals 14 residues. With V trimmed by 3 bases and J by 4 bases, 4 bases remained unmatched. The CDR3 loop is CASSHGQGRYGYTF. The DNA of the CDR3 is TGTGCCAGCAGCCATGGACAGGGACGCTATGGCTACACCTTC.

This clonotype was detected many times. This chain joins TRBV20-1 and TRBJ1-2, with D unclear. The CDR3 has 10 amino acids. V lost 3 bases, J lost 8 bases, and 7 bases lay in between. The V gene's germline CDR1 is DFQATT and CDR2 SNEGSKA (reference sequence). The CDR3 reads CSASPWGYTF. The CDR3 DNA is TGCAGTGCTAGCCCATGGGGCTACACCTTC.

This clonotype was observed at least ten times. The V and J genes are TRBV19 and TRBJ2-5; 15 positions agree with TRBD2. Germline V gives CDR1 LNHDA, CDR2 SQIVND (reference sequence). The junction had 11 bases not matched to a gene; V was cut back by 1 base and J by 5 bases. There are 19 residues in the CDR3. CDR3 sequence reads: CASSIAGLAGGTAWETQYF. CDR3 in DNA: TGTGCCAGTAGTATAGCCGGACTAGCGGGAGGGACGGCTTGGGAGACCCAGTACTTC. Drawing the rest from reference TRBV19 and TRBJ2-5, the complete variable domain is DGGITQSPKYLFRKEGQNVTLSCEQNLNHDAMYWYRQDPGQGLRLIYYSQIVNDFQKGDIAEGYSVSREKKESFPLTVTSAQKNPTAFYLCASSIAGLAGGTAWETQYFGPGTRLLVL.

J is TRBJ1-2 and V is TRBV24-1, with 8 bases aligning to TRBD1. The V and J ends lost 7 bases and 7 bases, in that order; junction bases with no gene match: 10. Germline loops: CDR1 KGHDR, CDR2 SFDVKD. CDR3 length: 14 amino acids. CDR3 bases: TGTGCCACCAGCTCACCGGACAGGGACTCTGGCTACACCTTC. Translation gives CATSSPDRDSGYTF.

This clonotype was detected ten times or more. This sequence joins TRBV19 and TRBJ1-4; unclear D gene. The V and J ends lost 6 bases and 5 bases respectively, with 16 bases between them. Looked up from germline, CDR1 is LNHDA and CDR2 is SQIVND (reference sequence). The CDR3 is 15 amino acids. CDR3 bases: TGTGCCAGTAGCGAGTGGAACAAATTCAATGAAAAACTGTTTTTT. As protein: CASSEWNKFNEKLFF.

V gene TRBV6-6 combines with J gene TRBJ1-6; D not certain. The CDR3 has 11 residues. Germline CDR1 reads MNHNY; CDR2 reads SVGAGI (reference sequence). Trimming stripped 5 bases from V and 6 bases from J, with 2 bases between. The CDR3 DNA reads TGTGCCAGCAGTAGTAATTCACCCCTCCACTTT. This translates into CASSSNSPLHF.

A remark on this clonotype: At one end, the junction sequence differs from germline, possibly due to a read error. The chain combines TRBV28 with TRBJ2-1; 9 bases align to TRBD2. This CDR3 region has 12 residues. Germline V gene sequence: CDR1 MDHEN, CDR2 SYDVKM. Written as DNA, the CDR3 is TGTGTCACTAGCGGGCTATACAATGAGCATTTCTTC. Its translation: CVTSGLYNEHFF.

This clonotype was seen a handful of times. The chain links TRBV12-3 or TRBV12-4 to TRBJ1-1; D is possibly TRBD1 (6 bases). This CDR3 contains 14 residues. Trimming cost V 5 bases and J 0 bases, with 10 bases left between them. This chain's CDR3 is CASSKTGMNTEAFF. CDR3 bases: TGTGCCAGCAGTAAAACAGGGATGAACACTGAAGCTTTCTTT.

This clonotype was observed many times. The chain uses TRBV20-1 and TRBJ1-1; perhaps TRBD1 as D (5 bases). V was cut by 0 bases and J by 8 bases, with 19 bases left in between. The CDR3 contains 15 residues. Germline V lookup: CDR1 DFQATT, CDR2 SNEGSKA (reference sequence). CDR3 in DNA: TGCAGTGCTAGAGATTGGGGAGGCGGGGCAGTAGAAGCTTTCTTT. The encoded protein is CSARDWGGGAVEAFF.

This clonotype appeared many times. J is TRBJ1-5 and V is TRBV5-1; 8 nucleotides match TRBD1. The CDR3 runs 15 residues. The ends lost 5 bases at V and 6 bases at J; junction bases unmatched: 10. Germline V CDR1 and CDR2: SGHRS, YFSETQ. CDR3 nucleotide sequence: TGCGCCAGCAGAACGACAGGGGACGTCAGTCAGCCCCAGCATTTT. It specifies CASRTTGDVSQPQHF.

This chain links TRBV10-3 with TRBJ1-4; 7 nucleotides line up with TRBD1. Germline CDR1 is ENHRY and CDR2 is SYGVKD. The V segment lost 3 bases and the J segment 8 bases; nucleotides outside the gene matches: 12. This CDR3 comprises 16 residues. DNA of the CDR3: TGTGCCATCAGTGAAAACCCGACAGGGCGAGGGGAAAAACTGTTTTTT. Translation: CAISENPTGRGEKLFF.

This clonotype came up once. Here the CDR3 reads CASSEAGISNTEAFF. DNA of the CDR3: TGTGCCAGCAGTGAAGCTGGCATCTCGAACACTGAAGCTTTCTTT. The V gene is TRBV2, the J gene TRBJ1-1; no clear D gene. Germline V gives CDR1 SNHLY, CDR2 FYNNEI. V gave up 0 bases and J gave up 1 base, with 9 bases separating them. This CDR3 has 15 amino acids.

This clonotype has at least ten counts. V and J are TRBV30 and TRBJ2-5; D perhaps matches TRBD2 (5 bases). The germline gives CDR1 GTSNPN, CDR2 SVGIG (reference sequence). Trimming took 3 bases from V and 5 from J, leaving 13 bases between them. This CDR3 region has 13 residues. The CDR3 nucleotides are TGTGCCTGGAGACCGCGGGCGCAGGAGACCCAGTACTTC. It specifies CAWRPRAQETQYF.

As for this clonotype: A much larger clone is a single base away; this may be a read error. The chain links TRBV27 to TRBJ2-7; D unresolved. The germline gives CDR1 MNHEY, CDR2 SMNVEV (reference sequence). The CDR3 has 14 residues. V was cut by 5 bases and J by 1 base, with 12 bases left in between. The CDR3 bases are TGTGCCAGCAGTCTACGGGCCTTGTCCTACGAGCAGTACTTC. Encoded protein: CASSLRALSYEQYF.

This clonotype was observed at least ten times. V gene TRBV6-1 combines with J gene TRBJ1-1; 7 nucleotides line up with TRBD1. The CDR3 is 13 residues long. Germline V gives CDR1 MNHNS, CDR2 SASEGT. The junction had 7 bases not matched to a gene; V was cut back by 8 bases and J by 4 bases. The CDR3 spells CASGLTGTTEAFF. The CDR3 DNA is TGTGCCAGCGGCTTGACAGGGACCACTGAAGCTTTCTTT.

This clonotype has more than one count but fewer than ten. This chain joins TRBV20-1 and TRBJ2-7; possible D gene TRBD1, 6 bases. Trimming cost V 4 bases and J 4 bases, with 17 bases left between them. Germline V CDR1 and CDR2: DFQATT, SNEGSKA (reference sequence). This CDR3 spans 14 amino acids. CDR3 region: CSAKAPGARYEQYF. The CDR3 DNA reads as TGCAGTGCTAAAGCCCCAGGGGCAAGGTACGAGCAGTACTTC.

The chain has TRBV15 and TRBJ1-1, with D perhaps matching TRBD1 (5 bases). V lost 0 bases and J 11 bases, leaving 13 bases between the germline ends. Germline CDR1 reads LNHNV; CDR2 reads YYDKDF (reference sequence). The length of the CDR3 is 13 residues. The CDR3 loop is CATSRDRGWVAFF. CDR3 DNA sequence: TGTGCCACCAGCAGAGATCGGGGCTGGGTCGCTTTCTTT.

This chain joins TRBV10-3 and TRBJ1-2; a possible D gene is TRBD1 (5 bases). Looked up from germline, CDR1 is ENHRY and CDR2 is SYGVKD. The V gene lost 6 bases and the J gene lost 4 bases, with 12 bases spanning the gap. This CDR3 region has 13 residues. The DNA of the CDR3 is TGTGCCATCAGAGGTTGGGGGGGCTATGGCTACACCTTC. It translates to CAIRGWGGYGYTF.